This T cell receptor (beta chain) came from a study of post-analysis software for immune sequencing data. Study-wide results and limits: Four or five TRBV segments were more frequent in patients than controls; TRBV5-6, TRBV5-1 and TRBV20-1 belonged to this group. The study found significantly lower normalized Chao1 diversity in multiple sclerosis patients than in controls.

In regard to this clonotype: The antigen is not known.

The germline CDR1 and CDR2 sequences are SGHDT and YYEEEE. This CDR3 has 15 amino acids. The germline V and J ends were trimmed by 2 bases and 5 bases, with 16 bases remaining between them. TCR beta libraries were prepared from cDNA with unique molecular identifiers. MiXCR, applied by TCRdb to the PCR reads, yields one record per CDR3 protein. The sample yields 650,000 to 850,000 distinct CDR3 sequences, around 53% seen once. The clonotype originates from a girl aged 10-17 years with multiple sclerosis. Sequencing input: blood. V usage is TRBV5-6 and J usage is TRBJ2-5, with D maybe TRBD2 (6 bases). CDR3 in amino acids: CASSFSGVPQETQYF. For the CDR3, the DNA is TGTGCCAGCAGCTTCTCGGGGGTTCCCCAGGAGACCCAGTACTTC.